The 5 T cell receptor beta chains presented below share a single source sample, sequenced in a study of blood T cell repertoires in COVID-19. Profiling relied on immunoSEQ multiplex PCR, and the TCRdb table lists in-frame clones only, not all of them. The sample shows 220,000 or so clones, about four fifths of them seen only once. Sequencing was carried out using peripheral blood. The receptors stem from a woman aged 25 to 39 who had recovered from COVID-19.

Details on this clone: Other DNA variants within this sample encode the same CDR3. The chain recombines TRBV6-5 with TRBJ2-1; 9 nucleotides align to TRBD2. V lost 0 bases and J lost 0; bases outside the gene matches: 0. This CDR3 has 16 amino acids. CDR1 and CDR2 (germline): MNHEY, SVGAGI. CDR3 loop: CASSYSAGGSYNEQFF. The DNA for the CDR3 is TGTGCCAGCAGTTACTCAGCGGGGGGCTCCTACAATGAGCAGTTCTTC.

V is TRBV27 and J is TRBJ2-5; 7 positions match TRBD1. Germline V gives CDR1 MNHEY, CDR2 SMNVEV (reference sequence). This CDR3 region has 13 residues. J lost 2 bases, V lost 8 bases, and 5 bases had no gene match. The CDR3 nucleotides are TGTGCCAGCGGGACAGCGGTGCAAGAGACCCAGTACTTC. Translated: CASGTAVQETQYF.

The chain combines TRBV28 with TRBJ1-2, with D possibly TRBD1 on 5 matching bases. Trimming took off 2 bases at V and 0 bases at J, with 19 bases between the two ends. Germline V gene data show CDR1 as MDHEN and CDR2 as SYDVKM. The CDR3 consists of 18 residues. CDR3 sequence: CASSLLTAYTQTNYGYTF. CDR3 DNA sequence: TGTGCCAGCAGTTTACTGACAGCGTACACCCAAACTAACTATGGCTACACCTTC.

The chain carries TRBV4-2 and TRBJ1-4; no reliable D call. Deletions cut 7 bases from V and 6 bases from J, with 6 bases between. Germline values: CDR1 LGHNA, CDR2 YNFKEQ. The CDR3 extends over 11 amino acids. Here the CDR3 reads CASNGDEKLFF. CDR3 DNA: TGTGCCAGCAACGGAGATGAAAAACTGTTTTTT.

This clone has a handful of counts. The genes are TRBV28 and TRBJ2-7; 8 bases agree with TRBD2. V was pared by 8 bases and J by 1 base, with 7 bases of the junction left unmatched. The CDR3 length is 14 residues. Germline-derived CDR1 and CDR2 are MDHEN and SYDVKM. CDR3 DNA sequence: TGTGCCAGCGGTGTCTTAGCGGGGTCCTACGAGCAGTACTTC. This encodes CASGVLAGSYEQYF.